One T cell receptor beta chain is described in this entry. What it binds is unknown. The sample comes from a study of T cell responses to AZD1222 COVID-19 vaccine. Overall study results and limits: In all cases, repertoires were sampled only after the peak T cell response.

The CDR3 spans 14 residues. Germline CDR1 reads SGDLS; CDR2 reads YYNGEE. The V gene lost 4 bases and the J gene lost 3 bases, with 14 bases spanning the gap. Using immunoSEQ multiplex PCR, the repertoire was profiled, and TCRdb retains in-frame clones only, with some absent. The table lists 100,000 to 150,000 clones, about 88% of them singletons. This specimen was peripheral blood, taken on day 0 of AZD1222 vaccination. This chain uses TRBV9 with TRBJ2-7; TRBD2 is a possible D gene (5 bases). This TCR came from an adult in good health. CDR3 nucleotides: TGTGCCAGCAGCCCGGAGGACCTGCTCTACGAGCAGTACTTC. It codes for CASSPEDLLYEQYF.